The 28 T cell receptor beta chains below come from one sample, sequenced in a study of T cell responses to AZD1222 COVID-19 vaccine. Using immunoSEQ multiplex PCR, the repertoire was profiled, and TCRdb retains in-frame clones only, with some absent. There are some 150,000 clones in the sample; nearly 95% occur only once, and roughly 3.5% lies in the top ten. The source material was peripheral blood, sampled 28 days after the second AZD1222 dose. Every receptor here comes from an adult who received the AZD1222 COVID-19 vaccine.

This chain uses TRBV18 with TRBJ1-1; D gene uncertain. The CDR3 runs to 16 residues. V was shortened by 1 base and J by 0 bases, with 12 bases between the two germline ends. CDR1 and CDR2 from the germline V gene are KGHSH and LQKENI. CDR3 in amino acids: CASSPRVSGLNTEAFF. In DNA form, the CDR3 reads TGTGCCAGCTCACCACGGGTCTCGGGGTTGAACACTGAAGCTTTCTTT.

The J gene is TRBJ2-1, the V gene TRBV9; 7 bases align to TRBD1. The V gene's germline CDR1 is SGDLS and CDR2 YYNGEE. The CDR3 has 17 residues. The junction had 7 bases not matched to a gene; V was cut back by 1 base and J by 0 bases. The CDR3 is CASSVLFRDSSYNEQFF. The CDR3 nucleotides read TGTGCCAGCAGCGTACTCTTCCGGGACAGCTCCTACAATGAGCAGTTCTTC.

This clone was counted once. The V call is TRBV12-3 or TRBV12-4, the J call TRBJ1-5; no clear D gene. This CDR3 contains 13 residues. Trimming removed 3 bases from V and 4 bases from J, with 7 bases in between. The CDR3 nucleotides are TGTGCCAGCAGTTTTCCCGGGAATCAGCCCCAGCATTTT. As protein: CASSFPGNQPQHF.

This clone was counted a few times. The gene calls are TRBV4-2 and TRBJ2-7; 7 bases align to TRBD1. Germline V CDR1 and CDR2: LGHNA, YNFKEQ. J lost 3 bases, V lost 0 bases, and 17 bases had no gene match. The CDR3 contains 19 residues. The CDR3 sequence: CASSQETLVSRDSHYEQYF. CDR3 nucleotide sequence: TGTGCCAGCAGCCAAGAAACCCTGGTTTCCCGGGACAGTCACTACGAGCAGTACTTC.

The rearrangement links TRBV23-1 to TRBJ2-7; maybe TRBD2 (6 bases). TRBV23-1 is reported as an ORF; its role is uncertain. The V and J ends lost 3 bases and 3 bases respectively, with 18 bases between them. The CDR3 is made up of 16 amino acids. The CDR3 sequence: CASSHLPCREIYEQYF. Written as DNA, the CDR3 is TGCGCCAGCAGTCACCTCCCCTGTCGGGAGATCTACGAGCAGTACTTC.

This sequence joins TRBV15 and TRBJ1-3; TRBD1 aligns across 7 bases. Germline lookup yields CDR1 LNHNV and CDR2 YYDKDF (reference sequence). The length of the CDR3 is 14 residues. V lost 3 bases and J lost 1; bases outside the gene matches: 0. The chain's CDR3 is CATSRTGSGNTIYF. Written as DNA, the CDR3 is TGTGCCACCAGCAGGACAGGGTCTGGAAACACCATATATTTT.

The chain combines TRBV25-1 with TRBJ2-7; maybe TRBD2 (6 bases). CDR1 is MGHDK, CDR2 SYGVNS, per germline. This CDR3 has 11 amino acids. V was clipped by 7 bases and J by 7 bases, with 11 bases between them. Here the CDR3 reads CASTAGREQYF. The CDR3 DNA sequence: TGTGCCAGCACCGCAGGGAGGGAGCAGTACTTC.

V gene TRBV29-1 combines with J gene TRBJ1-1; 8 nucleotides agree with TRBD1. Trimming removed 7 bases from V and 4 bases from J; junction bases left unmatched: 5. Germline V lookup: CDR1 SQVTM, CDR2 ANQGSEA. The CDR3 runs to 12 residues. The CDR3 DNA reads TGCAGCGGCAACAGGGGGTCCACTGAAGCTTTCTTT. Encoded protein: CSGNRGSTEAFF.

This clone was counted between two and nine times. The chain joins TRBV30 to TRBJ2-2; no reliable D call. Germline lookup yields CDR1 GTSNPN and CDR2 SVGIG (reference sequence). The CDR3 is made up of 11 amino acids. V was shortened by 5 bases and J by 5 bases, with 6 bases between the two germline ends. The CDR3 DNA sequence: TGTGCCTGGCTACATACCGGGGAGCTGTTTTTT. This sequence encodes CAWLHTGELFF.

This clone was detected a few times. The chain carries TRBV4-3 and TRBJ2-2; no firm D call. This CDR3 comprises 14 residues. The germline V gene has CDR1 LGHNA and CDR2 YSLEER. Trimming removed 6 bases at V and 7 bases at J, with 15 bases between. The CDR3 spells CASSGRPLGGELFF. CDR3 nucleotides: TGCGCCAGCAGTGGGCGGCCCCTGGGCGGGGAGCTGTTTTTT.

The chain couples TRBV11-2 to TRBJ2-3; no clear D gene. The germline V gene has CDR1 SGHAT and CDR2 FQNNGV. V gave up 1 base and J gave up 4 bases, with 9 bases separating them. The CDR3 extends over 14 amino acids. In nucleotides, the CDR3 is TGTGCCAGCAGCTTAGGGGCTCCGGCAGATACGCAGTATTTT. It is translated as CASSLGAPADTQYF.

This CDR3 is CSTYTDTEAFF. DNA of the CDR3: TGCAGTACTTATACGGACACTGAAGCTTTCTTT. This chain connects TRBV20-1 to TRBJ1-1; the D is unclear. The CDR3 has 11 amino acids. V was cut by 8 bases and J by 3 bases, with 10 bases left in between. Germline V gene data show CDR1 as DFQATT and CDR2 as SNEGSKA (reference sequence).

CDR3 amino acids: CASSLRTGGVNEQFF. Here the CDR3 DNA reads TGTGCCAGCAGCCTTCGGACAGGGGGGGTCAATGAGCAGTTCTTC. The chain recombines TRBV11-3 with TRBJ2-1; 10 nucleotides align to TRBD1. Trimming took 5 bases from V and 6 from J; bases not matched to a gene: 7. The CDR3 is made up of 15 amino acids. Germline loops: CDR1 SGHNT, CDR2 YENEEA.

The V gene is TRBV6-5, the J gene TRBJ1-2; D is uncertain. The CDR3 is 11 residues long. Between the trimmed V and J ends, which lost 5 bases and 8 bases, there was a span of 9 bases. Germline CDR1 reads MNHEY; CDR2 reads SVGAGI. This CDR3 reads CASSPIAGYTF. CDR3 nucleotide sequence: TGTGCCAGCAGTCCAATAGCGGGCTACACCTTC.

This clone was seen once. The chain has TRBV19 and TRBJ2-3; a weak D match, TRBD2 (6 bases). CDR3 length equals 13 residues. Trimming cost V 6 bases and J 3 bases, with 10 bases left between them. Germline CDR1 reads LNHDA; CDR2 reads SQIVND (reference sequence). CDR3 loop: CASSREWTDTQYF. The CDR3 coding sequence is TGTGCCAGTAGCCGGGAGTGGACAGATACGCAGTATTTT.

Written as DNA, the CDR3 is TGCGCCAGCAGCTTGGAATCATCCCGAGGGACTGAAGCTTTCTTT. Protein: CASSLESSRGTEAFF. The chain uses TRBV5-1 and TRBJ1-1; D unresolved. Germline V gene data show CDR1 as SGHRS and CDR2 as YFSETQ. V was shortened by 0 bases and J by 5 bases, with 14 bases between the two germline ends. This CDR3 has 15 amino acids.

V and J are TRBV11-2 and TRBJ2-2, with D hard to call. V was clipped by 1 base and J by 11 bases, with 11 bases between them. CDR1 is SGHAT and CDR2 is FQNNGV in the germline V gene. This CDR3 contains 13 residues. The CDR3 DNA reads TGTGCCAGCAGCTTAGCCTCACCGTCCGAGCTGTTTTTT. It translates to CASSLASPSELFF.

This chain joins TRBV2 and TRBJ1-5; D call uncertain. CDR3 length: 13 residues. Germline lookup yields CDR1 SNHLY and CDR2 FYNNEI. Trimming removed 7 bases from V and 6 bases from J, with 13 bases in between. The CDR3 sequence is CASTREVAQPQHF. CDR3 sequence (DNA): TGTGCCAGCACCAGAGAGGTCGCTCAGCCCCAGCATTTT.

The chain carries TRBV25-1 and TRBJ2-1, with a possible D match to TRBD2 (6 bases). The CDR3 sequence is 15 residues long. V dropped 6 bases and J dropped 3 bases, with 15 bases sitting between them. CDR1 MGHDK and CDR2 SYGVNS come from the germline V gene. The CDR3 protein is CASSEGGTDYNEQFF. CDR3 bases: TGTGCCAGCAGCGAAGGTGGGACTGACTACAATGAGCAGTTCTTC.

This chain connects TRBV7-2 to TRBJ2-7; TRBD1 matches 12 bases. This CDR3 comprises 15 residues. Germline CDR1 and CDR2: SGHTA and FQGNSA. V lost 2 bases and J lost 5; bases outside the gene matches: 4. The CDR3 DNA is TGTGCCAGCAGCTTACTGGGACAGGGGGCGGACGAGCAGTACTTC. Residues: CASSLLGQGADEQYF.

This clone was seen once. The chain recombines TRBV18 with TRBJ1-4; D is unresolved. The V gene's germline CDR1 is KGHSH and CDR2 LQKENI. CDR3 length equals 16 residues. Trimming pared 0 bases from V and 5 bases from J, leaving 13 bases between. The CDR3: CASSPPSLPENEKLFF. The CDR3 DNA sequence: TGTGCCAGCTCACCACCTTCCTTGCCGGAGAATGAAAAACTGTTTTTT.

The chain joins TRBV4-3 to TRBJ2-7; 9 bases are shared with TRBD2. With V trimmed by 0 bases and J by 5 bases, 11 bases remained unmatched. Germline CDR1 LGHNA, CDR2 YSLEER. This CDR3 contains 17 residues. Here the CDR3 reads CASSQDMDSGSINEQYF. Written as DNA, the CDR3 is TGCGCCAGCAGCCAAGATATGGATAGCGGGAGTATCAACGAGCAGTACTTC.

This sequence joins TRBV29-1 and TRBJ2-7, with a weak D call TRBD1 (5 bases). Germline CDR1 and CDR2: SQVTM and ANQGSEA. V was pared by 4 bases and J by 6 bases, with 10 bases between. The CDR3 extends over 11 amino acids. The CDR3 DNA reads as TGCAGCGTTGCTCAGGGAAGCGAGCAGTACTTC. The encoded protein is CSVAQGSEQYF.

The CDR3 spells CASSLGPQETQYF. CDR3 coding DNA: TGTGCCAGCAGCTTGGGGCCTCAAGAGACCCAGTACTTC. The rearrangement links TRBV5-4 to TRBJ2-5; D not certain. This CDR3 has 13 residues. Germline V gene sequence: CDR1 SGHNT, CDR2 YYREEE (reference sequence). V lost 0 bases to trimming and J lost 2 bases, with 5 bases between them.

V gene TRBV6-5 combines with J gene TRBJ1-4; TRBD1 aligns across 10 bases. Looked up from germline, CDR1 is MNHEY and CDR2 is SVGAGI. Trimming took 8 bases from V and 5 from J; bases not matched to a gene: 8. This CDR3 has 15 residues. The CDR3 coding sequence is TGTGCCAGCGAAAAGCCGGGACAGGGGAATGAAAAACTGTTTTTT. Translation gives CASEKPGQGNEKLFF.

The chain recombines TRBV7-2 with TRBJ2-2; D gene uncertain. The germline V gene encodes CDR1 SGHTA and CDR2 FQGNSA. The length of the CDR3 is 14 residues. Trimming pared 1 base from V and 7 bases from J, leaving 10 bases between. CDR3 amino acids: CASSLVSGVGELFF. The DNA of the CDR3 is TGTGCCAGCAGCTTAGTTTCCGGCGTCGGGGAGCTGTTTTTT.

This clone was counted once. This chain uses TRBV28 with TRBJ1-2; TRBD1 aligns across 10 bases. The CDR3 length is 13 residues. Germline CDR1 and CDR2: MDHEN and SYDVKM. V shed 6 bases, J shed 7 bases, and the junction held 5 bases outside the gene matches. This CDR3 reads CASRRQGARGYTF. Here the CDR3 DNA reads TGTGCCAGCAGAAGACAGGGGGCGCGTGGCTACACCTTC.

CDR3 DNA: TGTGCCAGCCATGGGTTCCTCTCTGGAAACACCATATATTTT. It translates to CASHGFLSGNTIYF. The chain uses TRBV7-2 and TRBJ1-3; D is unclear. The V end was cut by 8 bases, the J end by 0 bases, with 11 bases between. The CDR3 is made up of 14 amino acids. From germline, CDR1 is SGHTA and CDR2 FQGNSA.